Below, one T cell receptor beta chain is given with its context. This entry belongs to a study of blood T cell repertoires in COVID-19. As for the study in general: Sample material is recorded as cDNA or gDNA derived from T cells, B-cell-depleted T cells, or PBMCs.

Participants were aged about 18 to 90 years, lived in 20 to 25 US areas, and enrolled virtually. Participant-reported clinical history was the basis for cohort assignment. The authors' processing: It was from reference gene primer amplification that nucleated cell counts were estimated. Sequencing was performed with immunoSEQ multiplex PCR; in TCRdb, only in-frame clones are kept and a portion is missing. V, J and clone size derive from that table, while D and trimming were established from the DNA sequence. The sample has 300,000 to 500,000 clones, approximately 87% seen once. The CDR3 extends over 14 amino acids. Trimming took off 3 bases at V and 2 bases at J, with 10 bases between the two ends. Germline V gene sequence: CDR1 LNHDA, CDR2 SQIVND (reference sequence).

The TCR sequence derives from a woman aged 25 to 39 with acute COVID-19. Sequenced: PBMCs or T cells enriched from blood (not recorded which). The rearrangement joins TRBV19 to TRBJ1-1; D unresolved. The CDR3 here is CASSINSQNTEAFF. The DNA of the CDR3 is TGTGCCAGTAGTATCAACAGCCAAAACACTGAAGCTTTCTTT.